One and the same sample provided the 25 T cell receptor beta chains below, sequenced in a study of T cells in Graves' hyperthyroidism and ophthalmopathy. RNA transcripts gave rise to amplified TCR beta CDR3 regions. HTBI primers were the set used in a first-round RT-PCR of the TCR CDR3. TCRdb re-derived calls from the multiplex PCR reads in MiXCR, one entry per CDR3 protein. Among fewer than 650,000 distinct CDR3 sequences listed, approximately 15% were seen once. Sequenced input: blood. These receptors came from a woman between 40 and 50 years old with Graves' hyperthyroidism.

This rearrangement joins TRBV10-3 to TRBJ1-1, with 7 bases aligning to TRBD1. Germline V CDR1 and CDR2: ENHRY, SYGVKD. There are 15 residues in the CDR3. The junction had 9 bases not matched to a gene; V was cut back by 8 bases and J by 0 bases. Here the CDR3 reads CAIDKGGSVNTEAFF. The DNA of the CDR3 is TGTGCCATCGATAAAGGGGGCTCGGTGAACACTGAAGCTTTCTTT.

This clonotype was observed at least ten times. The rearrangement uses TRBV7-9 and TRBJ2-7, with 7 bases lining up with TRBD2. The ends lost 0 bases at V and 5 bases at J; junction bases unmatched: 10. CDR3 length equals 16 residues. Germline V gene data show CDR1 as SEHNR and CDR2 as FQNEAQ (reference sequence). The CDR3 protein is CASSLAVAGVSDEQYF. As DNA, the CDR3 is TGTGCCAGCAGCTTAGCGGTCGCGGGAGTGTCCGACGAGCAGTACTTC.

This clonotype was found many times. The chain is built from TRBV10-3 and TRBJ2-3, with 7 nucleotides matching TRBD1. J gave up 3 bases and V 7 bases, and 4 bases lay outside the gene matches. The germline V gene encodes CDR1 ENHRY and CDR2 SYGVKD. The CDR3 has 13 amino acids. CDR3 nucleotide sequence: TGTGCCATCATGCCGGACAGGACAGATACGCAGTATTTT. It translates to CAIMPDRTDTQYF.

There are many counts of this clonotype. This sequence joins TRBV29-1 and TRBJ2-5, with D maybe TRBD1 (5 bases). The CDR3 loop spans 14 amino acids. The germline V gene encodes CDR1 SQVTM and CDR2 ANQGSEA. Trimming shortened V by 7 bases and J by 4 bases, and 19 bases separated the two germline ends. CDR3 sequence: CSARTRLRGETQYF. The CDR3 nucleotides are TGCAGCGCCCGGACACGCCTGAGAGGAGAGACCCAGTACTTC.

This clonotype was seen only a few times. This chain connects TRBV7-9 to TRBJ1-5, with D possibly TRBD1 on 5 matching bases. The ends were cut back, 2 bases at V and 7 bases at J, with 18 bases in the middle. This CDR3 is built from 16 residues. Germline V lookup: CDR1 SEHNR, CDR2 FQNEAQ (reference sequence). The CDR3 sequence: CASSLSFVQGTQPQHF. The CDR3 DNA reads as TGTGCCAGCAGCTTAAGCTTCGTTCAGGGCACGCAGCCCCAGCATTTT.

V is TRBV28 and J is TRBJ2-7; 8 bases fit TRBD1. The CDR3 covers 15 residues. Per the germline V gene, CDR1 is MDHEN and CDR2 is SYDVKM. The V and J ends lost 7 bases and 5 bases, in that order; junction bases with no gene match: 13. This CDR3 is CASTESGQGIHEQYF. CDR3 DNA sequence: TGTGCCAGCACTGAATCCGGACAGGGAATCCACGAGCAGTACTTC.

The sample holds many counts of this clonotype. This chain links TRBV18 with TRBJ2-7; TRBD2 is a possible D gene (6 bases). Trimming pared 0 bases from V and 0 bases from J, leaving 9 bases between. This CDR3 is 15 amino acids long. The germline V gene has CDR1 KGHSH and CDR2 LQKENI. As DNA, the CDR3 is TGTGCCAGCTCACCACCGGGCGGGACCTCCTACGAGCAGTACTTC. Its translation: CASSPPGGTSYEQYF.

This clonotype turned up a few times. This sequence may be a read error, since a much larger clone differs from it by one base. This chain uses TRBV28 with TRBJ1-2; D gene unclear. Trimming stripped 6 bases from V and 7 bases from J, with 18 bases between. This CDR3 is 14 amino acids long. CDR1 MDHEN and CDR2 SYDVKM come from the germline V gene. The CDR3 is CASSFRSAISGYTF. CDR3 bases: TGTGCCAGCAGCTTCAGGTCGGCAATCTCTGGCTACACCTTC.

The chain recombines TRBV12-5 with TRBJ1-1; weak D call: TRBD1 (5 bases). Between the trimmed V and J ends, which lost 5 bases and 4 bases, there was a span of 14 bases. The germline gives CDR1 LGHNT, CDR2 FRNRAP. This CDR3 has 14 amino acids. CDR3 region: CASGLYTGGTEAFF. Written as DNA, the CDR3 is TGTGCTAGTGGTCTATACACGGGGGGCACTGAAGCTTTCTTT.

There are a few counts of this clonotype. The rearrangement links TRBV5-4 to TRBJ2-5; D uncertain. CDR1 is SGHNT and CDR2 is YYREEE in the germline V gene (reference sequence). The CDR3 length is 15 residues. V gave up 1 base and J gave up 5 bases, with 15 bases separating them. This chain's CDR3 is CASSLKNQFPETQYF. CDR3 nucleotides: TGTGCCAGCAGCTTGAAGAATCAGTTCCCGGAGACCCAGTACTTC.

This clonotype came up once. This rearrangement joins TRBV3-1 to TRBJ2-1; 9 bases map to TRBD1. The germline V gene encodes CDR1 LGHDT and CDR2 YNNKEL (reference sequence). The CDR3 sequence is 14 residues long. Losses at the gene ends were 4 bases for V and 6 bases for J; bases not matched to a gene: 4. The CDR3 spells CASSRTGEVNEQFF. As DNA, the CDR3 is TGTGCCAGCAGCCGGACAGGGGAAGTCAATGAGCAGTTCTTC.

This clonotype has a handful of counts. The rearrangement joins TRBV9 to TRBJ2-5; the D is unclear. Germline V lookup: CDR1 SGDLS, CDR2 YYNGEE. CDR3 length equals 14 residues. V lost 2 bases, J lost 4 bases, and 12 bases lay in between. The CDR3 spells CASSVTPGGETQYF. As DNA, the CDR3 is TGTGCCAGCAGCGTTACCCCGGGTGGAGAGACCCAGTACTTC.

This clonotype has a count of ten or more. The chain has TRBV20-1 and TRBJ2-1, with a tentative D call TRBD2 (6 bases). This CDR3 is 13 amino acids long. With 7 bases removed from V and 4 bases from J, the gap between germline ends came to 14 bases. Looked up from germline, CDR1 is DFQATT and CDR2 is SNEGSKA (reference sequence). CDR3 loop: CSDPGDSYNEQFF. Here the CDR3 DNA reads TGCAGTGACCCGGGAGACTCTTACAATGAGCAGTTCTTC.

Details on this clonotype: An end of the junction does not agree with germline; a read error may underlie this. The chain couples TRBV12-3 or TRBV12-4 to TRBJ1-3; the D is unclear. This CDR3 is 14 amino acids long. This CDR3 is CASTLGLSGNTIYF. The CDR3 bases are TGTGCCAGCACTTTAGGGTTGTCTGGAAACACCATATATTTT.

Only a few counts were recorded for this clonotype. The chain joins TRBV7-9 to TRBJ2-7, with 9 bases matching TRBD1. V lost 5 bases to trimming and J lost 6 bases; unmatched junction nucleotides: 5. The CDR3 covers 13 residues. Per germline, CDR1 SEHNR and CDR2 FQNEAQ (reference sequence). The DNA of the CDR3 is TGTGCCAGCAGCGTGACAGGGGGTGTCGAGCAGTACTTC. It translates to CASSVTGGVEQYF. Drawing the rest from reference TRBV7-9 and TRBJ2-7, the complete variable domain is DTGVSQNPRHKITKRGQNVTFRCDPISEHNRLYWYRQTLGQGPEFLTYFQNEAQLEKSRLLSDRFSAERPKGSFSTLEIQRTEQGDSAMYLCASSVTGGVEQYFGPGTRLTVT.

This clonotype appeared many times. CDR3 in amino acids: CASSYLGGDYGYTF. DNA of the CDR3: TGTGCCAGCAGTTACCTGGGGGGGGACTATGGCTACACCTTC. The genes are TRBV6-6 and TRBJ1-2; D is possibly TRBD1 (5 bases). The CDR3 is made up of 14 amino acids. Trimming shortened V by 2 bases and J by 3 bases, and 10 bases separated the two germline ends. In germline, CDR1 is MNHNY, CDR2 SVGAGI (reference sequence).

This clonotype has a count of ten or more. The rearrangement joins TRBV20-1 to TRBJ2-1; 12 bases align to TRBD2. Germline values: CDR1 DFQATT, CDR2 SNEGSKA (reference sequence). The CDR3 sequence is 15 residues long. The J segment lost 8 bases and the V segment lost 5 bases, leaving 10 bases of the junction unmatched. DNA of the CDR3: TGCAGTGCTTTCGCTAGCGGGAGGGTCCCGGATGAGCAGTTCTTC. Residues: CSAFASGRVPDEQFF.

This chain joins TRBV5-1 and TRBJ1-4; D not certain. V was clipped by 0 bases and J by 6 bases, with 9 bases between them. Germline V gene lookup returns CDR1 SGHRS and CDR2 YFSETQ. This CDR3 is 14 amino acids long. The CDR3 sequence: CASSLEMGDEKLFF. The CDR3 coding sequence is TGCGCCAGCAGCTTGGAGATGGGAGATGAAAAACTGTTTTTT.

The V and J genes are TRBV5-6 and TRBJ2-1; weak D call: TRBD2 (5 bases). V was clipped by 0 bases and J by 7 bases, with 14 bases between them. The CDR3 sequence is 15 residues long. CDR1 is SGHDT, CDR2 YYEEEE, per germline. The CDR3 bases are TGTGCCAGCAGCTTGGTGGCGTTTGGGGAGAATGAGCAGTTCTTC. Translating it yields CASSLVAFGENEQFF.

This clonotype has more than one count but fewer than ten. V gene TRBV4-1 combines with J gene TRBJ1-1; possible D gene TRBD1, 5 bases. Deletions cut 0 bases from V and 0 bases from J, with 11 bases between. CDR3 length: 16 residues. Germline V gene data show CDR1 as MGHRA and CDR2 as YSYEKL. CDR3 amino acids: CASSQDRTGLNTEAFF. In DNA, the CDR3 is TGCGCCAGCAGCCAAGATCGTACAGGTTTGAACACTGAAGCTTTCTTT.

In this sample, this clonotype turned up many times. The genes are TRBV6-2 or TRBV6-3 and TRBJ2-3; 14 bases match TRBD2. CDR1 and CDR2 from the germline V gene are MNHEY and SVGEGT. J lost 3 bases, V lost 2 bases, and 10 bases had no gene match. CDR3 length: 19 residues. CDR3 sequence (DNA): TGTGCCAGCAGTTACAGGGCGGGACTAGCGGGAGTCGGAACAGATACGCAGTATTTT. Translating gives CASSYRAGLAGVGTDTQYF.

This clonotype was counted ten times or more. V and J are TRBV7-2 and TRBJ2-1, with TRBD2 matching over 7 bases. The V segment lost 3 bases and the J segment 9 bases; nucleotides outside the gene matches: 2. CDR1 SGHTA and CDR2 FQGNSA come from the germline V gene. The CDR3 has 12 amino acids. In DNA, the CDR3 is TGTGCCAGCAGCTTGGGGGGGTCTGAGCAGTTCTTC. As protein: CASSLGGSEQFF.

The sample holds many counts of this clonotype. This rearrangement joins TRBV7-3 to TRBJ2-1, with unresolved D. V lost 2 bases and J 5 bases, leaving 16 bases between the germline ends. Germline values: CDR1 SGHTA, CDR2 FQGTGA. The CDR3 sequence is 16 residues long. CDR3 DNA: TGTGCCAGCAGCTTACAGCCCCGAGCAGGAAACAATGAGCAGTTCTTC. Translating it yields CASSLQPRAGNNEQFF.

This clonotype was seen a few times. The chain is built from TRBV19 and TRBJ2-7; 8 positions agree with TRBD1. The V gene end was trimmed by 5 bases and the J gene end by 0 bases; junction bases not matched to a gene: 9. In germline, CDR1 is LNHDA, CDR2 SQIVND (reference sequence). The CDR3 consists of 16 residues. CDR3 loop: CASSSWDRMGSYEQYF. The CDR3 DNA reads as TGTGCCAGTAGTTCTTGGGACAGGATGGGCTCCTACGAGCAGTACTTC. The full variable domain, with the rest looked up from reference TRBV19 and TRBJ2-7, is DGGITQSPKYLFRKEGQNVTLSCEQNLNHDAMYWYRQDPGQGLRLIYYSQIVNDFQKGDIAEGYSVSREKKESFPLTVTSAQKNPTAFYLCASSSWDRMGSYEQYFGPGTRLTVT.

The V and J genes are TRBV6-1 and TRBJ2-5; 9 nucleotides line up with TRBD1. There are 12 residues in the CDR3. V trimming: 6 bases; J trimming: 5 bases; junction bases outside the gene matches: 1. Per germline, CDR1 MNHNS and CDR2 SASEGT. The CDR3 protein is CASRDRGETQYF. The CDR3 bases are TGTGCCAGCAGAGACAGGGGGGAGACCCAGTACTTC.